A single sample gave rise to the 3 T cell receptor beta chains below, sequenced in a study of regulatory T cells in long-lasting Graves disease. Arm-PCR of CDR3 regions and iRepertoire HTBI primers were used to build TCR beta libraries. One entry per CDR3 protein, called by TCRdb with MiXCR from the multiplex PCR reads. The table includes 700,000 or so distinct CDR3 sequences, roughly 30% detected once. Time point noted: persistent/refractory GD, antithyroid drugs over 5 years with positive TRAb. RNA isolated from PBMCs was used to make the TCR library. The input for sequencing was peripheral blood mononuclear cells (PBMCs), taken when the disease was refractory, from a patient treated with antithyroid drugs. These receptors were taken from a female donor with Graves disease.

This clonotype was seen many times. The rearrangement joins TRBV28 to TRBJ1-5; D is unresolved. Trimming took off 1 base at V and 3 bases at J, with 10 bases between the two ends. From germline, CDR1 is MDHEN and CDR2 SYDVKM. The CDR3 spans 15 residues. DNA of the CDR3: TGTGCCAGCAGTTTATTTCGGGGTTTCAATCAGCCCCAGCATTTT. Its protein is CASSLFRGFNQPQHF.

This clonotype has a count of ten or more. The chain links TRBV28 to TRBJ2-5, with no clear D. This CDR3 spans 15 amino acids. Germline lookup yields CDR1 MDHEN and CDR2 SYDVKM. The V gene lost 6 bases and the J gene lost 1 base, with 15 bases spanning the gap. This CDR3 reads CASSPTSQTQETQYF. CDR3 nucleotides: TGTGCCAGCAGCCCAACCTCACAGACCCAAGAGACCCAGTACTTC.

This clonotype was counted a few times. This chain's CDR3 is CASSSGAVNQPQHF. CDR3 DNA sequence: TGCGCCAGCAGCTCGGGAGCCGTTAATCAGCCCCAGCATTTT. The rearrangement links TRBV5-1 to TRBJ1-5; D call uncertain. Germline values: CDR1 SGHRS, CDR2 YFSETQ. This CDR3 has 14 amino acids. Trimming removed 3 bases at V and 4 bases at J, with 11 bases between.